This passage covers 15 T cell receptor beta chains from one sample sequenced in a study of blood T cell repertoires in COVID-19. Here immunoSEQ multiplex PCR was the method, and the copy in TCRdb shows in-frame clones only, minus some. The sample contains a few hundred thousand clones, around 91% of which appear only once. Sequencing used PBMCs or T cells enriched from blood (not recorded which). The receptors derive from a man aged 18 to 29 who had recovered from COVID-19.

The gene calls are TRBV18 and TRBJ2-7; 8 positions agree with TRBD2. The CDR3 length is 16 residues. Per the germline V gene, CDR1 is KGHSH and CDR2 is LQKENI. The trim removed 2 bases at V and 3 bases at J, leaving 9 bases unmatched. The CDR3, as DNA: TGTGCCAGCTCACCAGGGGGAGGAAGCGGGGGCTACGAGCAGTACTTC. It yields the protein CASSPGGGSGGYEQYF.

The V call is TRBV6-5, the J call TRBJ1-2, with 7 bases fitting TRBD1. The trim removed 2 bases at V and 4 bases at J, leaving 10 bases unmatched. The CDR3 loop spans 16 amino acids. The germline CDR1 and CDR2 sequences are MNHEY and SVGAGI. CDR3 protein: CASSYGSRQGSYGYTF. For the CDR3, the DNA is TGTGCCAGCAGTTACGGGTCCCGACAGGGAAGCTATGGCTACACCTTC.

This clone showed up just once. The chain couples TRBV6-1 to TRBJ2-1; D is perhaps TRBD1 (6 bases). The CDR3 spans 15 residues. V was pared by 2 bases and J by 4 bases, with 12 bases between. CDR1 is MNHNS and CDR2 is SASEGT in the germline V gene. CDR3 region: CASSERTDYYNEQFF. CDR3 in DNA: TGTGCCAGCAGTGAAAGGACAGATTATTACAATGAGCAGTTCTTC.

The chain recombines TRBV20-1 with TRBJ1-5; 7 bases match TRBD1. The germline V gene has CDR1 DFQATT and CDR2 SNEGSKA (reference sequence). This CDR3 contains 14 residues. The V gene end was trimmed by 3 bases and the J gene end by 5 bases; junction bases not matched to a gene: 7. The CDR3 is CSASPPQGDQPQHF. CDR3 in DNA: TGCAGTGCTAGTCCACCCCAGGGGGATCAGCCCCAGCATTTT.

The chain links TRBV7-3 to TRBJ2-5; TRBD1 might be the D (7 bases). The CDR3 has 15 residues. Trimming stripped 4 bases from V and 4 bases from J, with 16 bases between. In germline, CDR1 is SGHTA, CDR2 FQGTGA. The chain's CDR3 is CASSSRQGAGETQYF. The CDR3 DNA follows: TGTGCCAGCAGCTCTCGACAGGGAGCGGGAGAGACCCAGTACTTC.

This clone was observed a single time. The rearrangement joins TRBV29-1 to TRBJ2-1; 11 bases line up with TRBD2. After removal of 7 bases from V and 2 bases from J, the junction contained 4 bases not matched to a gene. Germline values: CDR1 SQVTM, CDR2 ANQGSEA. This CDR3 is 14 amino acids long. The chain's CDR3 is CSAQTSGAYNEQFF. CDR3 coding DNA: TGCAGCGCTCAGACTAGCGGGGCCTACAATGAGCAGTTCTTC.

The chain carries TRBV6-4 and TRBJ1-3; D might be TRBD1 (5 bases). Germline CDR1 reads MRHNA; CDR2 reads SNTAGT. The CDR3 totals 16 residues. V was cut by 5 bases and J by 4 bases, with 18 bases left in between. In DNA form, the CDR3 reads TGTGCCAGCAGTCGACAGACGGGGGATTCGGGAAACACCATATATTTT. Amino acids: CASSRQTGDSGNTIYF.

The chain carries TRBV28 and TRBJ1-1, with D tentatively TRBD1 (6 bases). Trimming left V 6 bases short and J 9 bases short, with 17 bases between. The CDR3 runs to 13 residues. Per the germline V gene, CDR1 is MDHEN and CDR2 is SYDVKM. CDR3 DNA sequence: TGTGCCAGCAGCGAATTTCCAGGACAGCAAGCTTTCTTT. The encoded protein is CASSEFPGQQAFF.

The CDR3 here is CASSLDTLRAYSYEQYF. CDR3 DNA: TGTGCCAGCAGCTTGGATACGTTGCGGGCCTACTCCTACGAGCAGTACTTC. This chain links TRBV11-2 with TRBJ2-7, with D maybe TRBD2 (5 bases). Trimming pared 3 bases from V and 0 bases from J, leaving 18 bases between. CDR1 is SGHAT, CDR2 FQNNGV, per germline. The CDR3 sequence is 17 residues long.

This clone showed up just once. The chain recombines TRBV12-3 or TRBV12-4 with TRBJ2-1; the D gene is possibly TRBD2 (7 bases). The CDR3 spans 13 residues. V lost 8 bases, J lost 6 bases, and 14 bases lay in between. In DNA form, the CDR3 reads TGTGCCAGCTCGTGGGGGGGCCCCAATGAGCAGTTCTTC. Residues: CASSWGGPNEQFF.

This chain connects TRBV6-2 or TRBV6-3 to TRBJ1-5, with TRBD1 matching over 9 bases. V was clipped by 5 bases and J by 11 bases; unmatched bases: 19. The CDR3 runs 17 residues. The germline gives CDR1 MNHEY, CDR2 SVGEGT. The CDR3 DNA sequence: TGTGCCAGCAGTCAATGGACAGGGGAAGGGGCAATCATGGCCCAGCATTTT. It is translated as CASSQWTGEGAIMAQHF.

The chain links TRBV4-1 to TRBJ2-7; maybe TRBD2 (6 bases). V was trimmed by 6 bases and J by 1 base, leaving 10 bases between them. CDR3 length: 13 residues. Germline loops: CDR1 MGHRA, CDR2 YSYEKL. The CDR3 sequence: CASRLAGSYEQYF. CDR3 DNA: TGCGCCAGCAGACTAGCTGGTTCCTACGAGCAGTACTTC.

This chain links TRBV20-1 with TRBJ2-1; possibly TRBD1 for D (5 bases). Germline CDR1 DFQATT, CDR2 SNEGSKA (reference sequence). This CDR3 is 11 amino acids long. V gave up 3 bases and J gave up 9 bases, with 9 bases separating them. The CDR3 protein is CSARDIAEQFF. The DNA for the CDR3 is TGCAGTGCTAGGGACATCGCTGAGCAGTTCTTC.

Of note for this clone: A junction end diverges from the germline sequence, so it may reflect a read error. Other nucleotide sequences in the sample specify the same CDR3. The chain employs TRBV5-4 and TRBJ1-2; tentative D call: TRBD1 (5 bases). Germline CDR1 and CDR2: SGHNT and YYREEE (reference sequence). CDR3 size: 13 residues. The CDR3 sequence: CASSLRGNYGYTF. In DNA, the CDR3 is TGTGCCAGCAGCTTGAGGGGTAACTACGGCTACACCTTC.

A single count supports this clone. The chain carries TRBV2 and TRBJ1-2, with a weak D call TRBD1 (5 bases). The V and J ends lost 5 bases and 6 bases respectively, with 13 bases between them. The CDR3 totals 13 residues. The V gene's germline CDR1 is SNHLY and CDR2 FYNNEI. CDR3 in DNA: TGTGCCAGCAGTCGATCACAGGAGAATGGCTACACCTTC. Protein sequence: CASSRSQENGYTF.